These 12 T cell receptor beta chains came from one sample sequenced in a study of T cell responses to AZD1222 COVID-19 vaccine. The method was immunoSEQ multiplex PCR; TCRdb's version includes in-frame clones alone and lacks a portion of them. This sample has some 120,000 clones, with roughly 89% found just once. The sample here was peripheral blood, taken on day 0 of AZD1222 vaccination. All receptors come from an adult in good health.

The chain couples TRBV27 to TRBJ2-5; D remains unclear. CDR3 size: 15 residues. CDR1 MNHEY and CDR2 SMNVEV come from the germline V gene (reference sequence). V was pared by 2 bases and J by 9 bases, with 19 bases between. CDR3 DNA: TGTGCCAGCAGTTTAGGATGGCTACCGGATGGGGCCCAGTACTTC. This encodes CASSLGWLPDGAQYF.

The rearrangement uses TRBV6-1 and TRBJ1-1; TRBD1 matches 9 bases. V trimming: 1 base; J trimming: 3 bases; junction bases outside the gene matches: 3. CDR3 size: 15 residues. The V gene's germline CDR1 is MNHNS and CDR2 SASEGT. The CDR3 sequence is CASSEGTGVDTEAFF. CDR3 bases: TGTGCCAGCAGTGAAGGGACAGGGGTAGACACTGAAGCTTTCTTT.

This chain connects TRBV2 to TRBJ1-6, with D perhaps matching TRBD1 (5 bases). There are 13 residues in the CDR3. CDR1 and CDR2 from the germline V gene are SNHLY and FYNNEI. Trimming shortened V by 3 bases and J by 15 bases, and 15 bases separated the two germline ends. CDR3 nucleotide sequence: TGTGCCAGCAGTGATGATTTAGGGGTAGGCCTCCACTTT. Protein: CASSDDLGVGLHF.

This rearrangement joins TRBV7-9 to TRBJ1-2; D is undetermined. Germline V gene data show CDR1 as SEHNR and CDR2 as FQNEAQ (reference sequence). V lost 6 bases, J lost 8 bases, and 13 bases lay in between. The CDR3 runs 12 residues. CDR3 amino acids: CASRHGLGGYTF. The CDR3 bases are TGTGCCAGCAGGCATGGACTAGGCGGCTACACCTTC.

J is TRBJ1-1 and V is TRBV5-8; D may be TRBD1 (5 bases). V shed 3 bases and J shed 4 bases, with 22 bases lying between them. CDR3 length: 17 amino acids. Germline loops: CDR1 SGHTS, CDR2 YDEGEE. For the CDR3, the DNA is TGTGCCAGCAGCTCCGTCATTGAGCAGGGAATGGGCACTGAAGCTTTCTTT. This gives the protein CASSSVIEQGMGTEAFF.

Comment on this clone: At the DNA level, this CDR3 is encoded by other sequences in the same sample as well. The chain couples TRBV7-8 to TRBJ2-7; D call uncertain. V shed 5 bases and J shed 3 bases, with 5 bases lying between them. CDR3 length equals 11 residues. The germline gives CDR1 SGHVS, CDR2 FQNEAQ. The CDR3 here is CASSLHYEQYF. In DNA form, the CDR3 reads TGTGCCAGCAGCCTCCACTACGAGCAGTACTTC.

The chain is built from TRBV5-1 and TRBJ2-1, with TRBD2 identical over 9 bases. The J segment lost 10 bases and the V segment lost 2 bases, leaving 10 bases of the junction unmatched. This CDR3 contains 15 residues. Germline V lookup: CDR1 SGHRS, CDR2 YFSETQ. CDR3 region: CASSFGASGINEQFF. Written as DNA, the CDR3 is TGCGCCAGCAGCTTCGGAGCTAGCGGGATAAACGAGCAGTTCTTC.

This chain joins TRBV10-2 and TRBJ2-2; TRBD2 matches 12 bases. The CDR3 spans 18 residues. Germline V CDR1 and CDR2: WSHSY, SAAADI. V was clipped by 8 bases and J by 1 base; unmatched bases: 11. CDR3 DNA: TGCGCCAGCTCCAGACTAGCGGGGGAGGTGGGGAACACCGGGGAGCTGTTTTTT. The encoded protein is CASSRLAGEVGNTGELFF.

In this sample, this clone turned up once. CDR3 sequence (DNA): TGCGCCAGCAGCTTGTCGGTATACGAGCAGTACTTC. This sequence encodes CASSLSVYEQYF. This chain connects TRBV5-1 to TRBJ2-7; the D is unclear. There are 12 residues in the CDR3. CDR1 is SGHRS and CDR2 is YFSETQ in the germline V gene. Trimming left V 1 base short and J 4 bases short, with 6 bases between.

V gene TRBV3-1 (or the pseudogene TRBV3-2) combines with J gene TRBJ2-1; 8 bases agree with TRBD2. The CDR3 extends over 15 amino acids. CDR1 is LGHDT and CDR2 is YNNKEL in the germline V gene (reference sequence). V lost 1 base, J lost 6 bases, and 5 bases stayed unmatched. The CDR3 is CASSQASGGGNEQFF. The CDR3 region has the DNA TGTGCCAGCAGCCAAGCGAGCGGGGGCGGCAATGAGCAGTTCTTC.

The chain couples TRBV10-1 to TRBJ2-6; D is ambiguous. Per germline, CDR1 WNHNN and CDR2 SYGVQD (reference sequence). This CDR3 has 13 residues. V was clipped by 4 bases and J by 4 bases, with 5 bases between them. DNA for the CDR3: TGCGCCAGCAGTGGGCCAGGGGCCAACGTCCTGACTTTC. The encoded protein is CASSGPGANVLTF.

This clone was seen only once. The rearrangement uses TRBV29-1 and TRBJ1-1, with 11 bases fitting TRBD1. The CDR3 is made up of 14 amino acids. The germline V gene has CDR1 SQVTM and CDR2 ANQGSEA. V trimming: 4 bases; J trimming: 9 bases; junction bases outside the gene matches: 10. The CDR3 reads CSVASLDRGPQAFF. The CDR3 region has the DNA TGCAGCGTTGCTTCTTTGGACAGGGGGCCCCAAGCTTTCTTT. The full variable domain, rest sourced from reference TRBV29-1 and TRBJ1-1, is SAVISQKPSRDICQRGTSLTIQCQVDSQVTMMFWYRQQPGQSLTLIATANQGSEATYESGFVIDKFPISRPNLTFSTLTVSNMSPEDSSIYLCSVASLDRGPQAFFGQGTRLTVV.